This entry concerns a single TCR beta chain. This entry is derived from a study of blood T cell repertoires in COVID-19. Only in-frame clones appear in the TCRdb table, and some are missing; sequencing was by immunoSEQ multiplex PCR. The profile covers 130,000 or so clones, with about 85% appearing a single time and around 1.6% taken by the ten largest. Sample: peripheral blood. This clonotype originated in a human donor in a cohort sampled during active COVID-19.

The CDR3 DNA sequence: TGTGCCAGCAGTTATGGGACAGGGAAGGGCTACACCTTC. Its protein product is CASSYGTGKGYTF. The chain recombines TRBV28 with TRBJ1-2, with 9 bases aligning to TRBD1. V dropped 4 bases and J dropped 8; count of bases not matched to a gene: 5. The CDR3 length is 13 residues. Germline V gene sequence: CDR1 MDHEN, CDR2 SYDVKM.